This is a list of T cell receptor beta chains from one sample in a study of shared clonotypes between healthy human individuals. TCRdb's table, derived via immunoSEQ multiplex PCR, lists solely in-frame clones and lacks some. Here the sample spans 2,500,000 or so clones, just over 90% being singletons. Material for sequencing was naive CD4+ T cells sorted from blood. These receptors were collected from a man aged 18 to 30 in good health. CDR3s include the opening cysteine and the closing phenylalanine or tryptophan. A D gene is named only where the DNA matches it firmly. A clone size is listed for some rows: how often the clone was seen (once, few, many), or a class if it is expanded.

cdr3_aa: CASSLGTKKTDTQYF
cdr3_nt: TGTGCCAGCAGCTTAGGGACTAAAAAAACAGATACGCAGTATTTT
clone_size: NA
j_call: TRBJ2-3
v_call: TRBV11-2
d_call: NA

cdr3_aa: CASSLGGTGVTYEQYF
cdr3_nt: TGCGCCAGCAGCTTGGGGGGGACAGGGGTCACCTACGAGCAGTACTTC
clone_size: NA
j_call: TRBJ2-7
v_call: TRBV5-1
d_call: TRBD1

cdr3_aa: CASEFYTF
cdr3_nt: TGTGCCAGCGAATTTTACACCTTC
clone_size: NA
j_call: TRBJ1-2
v_call: TRBV7-2
d_call: NA

cdr3_aa: CASSLKGQGYSGNSPLHF
cdr3_nt: TGTGCCAGCAGCTTGAAGGGGCAGGGTTATTCGGGTAATTCACCCCTCCACTTT
clone_size: NA
j_call: TRBJ1-6
v_call: TRBV5-4
d_call: NA

cdr3_aa: CASSVAGRNTGELFF
cdr3_nt: TGTGCCAGCAGCGTAGCAGGGCGTAACACCGGGGAGCTGTTTTTT
clone_size: NA
j_call: TRBJ2-2
v_call: TRBV9
d_call: NA

cdr3_aa: CAWVRDPGNTIYF
cdr3_nt: TGTGCCTGGGTCAGGGACCCTGGAAACACCATATATTTT
clone_size: few
j_call: TRBJ1-3
v_call: TRBV30
d_call: NA

cdr3_aa: CASSPGLAGKGSYEQYF
cdr3_nt: TGTGCCAGCAGCCCGGGACTAGCGGGAAAAGGCTCCTACGAGCAGTACTTC
clone_size: NA
j_call: TRBJ2-7
v_call: TRBV9
d_call: TRBD2

cdr3_aa: CASSPPGTVTGSSYEQYF
cdr3_nt: TGTGCCAGCTCACCACCTGGGACGGTGACAGGGAGCTCCTACGAGCAGTACTTC
clone_size: NA
j_call: TRBJ2-7
v_call: TRBV18
d_call: TRBD1

cdr3_aa: CASSQDSLGGEGYTF
cdr3_nt: TGCGCCAGCAGCCAAGATAGTTTGGGAGGTGAAGGCTACACCTTC
clone_size: NA
j_call: TRBJ1-2
v_call: TRBV4-3
d_call: NA

cdr3_aa: CASSSRRAGFVTYEQYF
cdr3_nt: TGTGCCAGCAGCTCGCGGAGAGCGGGATTTGTTACCTACGAGCAGTACTTC
clone_size: NA
j_call: TRBJ2-7
v_call: TRBV5-6
d_call: TRBD2

cdr3_aa: CASSLGTGPADTQYF
cdr3_nt: TGTGCCAGCAGCTTAGGGACAGGGCCAGCAGATACGCAGTATTTT
clone_size: NA
j_call: TRBJ2-3
v_call: TRBV7-2
d_call: TRBD1

cdr3_aa: CASSPPSHTDTQYF
cdr3_nt: TGTGCCAGCTCACCACCGAGCCACACAGATACGCAGTATTTT
clone_size: NA
j_call: TRBJ2-3
v_call: TRBV18
d_call: NA

cdr3_aa: CAISGLQPSGNTIYF
cdr3_nt: TGTGCCATCAGTGGCCTACAGCCCTCTGGAAACACCATATATTTT
clone_size: NA
j_call: TRBJ1-3
v_call: TRBV10-3
d_call: NA

cdr3_aa: CASSLGTFNQPQHF
cdr3_nt: TGTGCCAGCAGCTTAGGGACCTTCAATCAGCCCCAGCATTTT
clone_size: NA
j_call: TRBJ1-5
v_call: TRBV11-2
d_call: NA

cdr3_aa: CASSPGTGSNQPQHF
cdr3_nt: TGCGCCAGCAGTCCCGGGACAGGGAGCAATCAGCCCCAGCATTTT
clone_size: NA
j_call: TRBJ1-5
v_call: TRBV23-1
d_call: TRBD1

cdr3_aa: CAWNTGLSGYGYTF
cdr3_nt: TGTGCCTGGAATACAGGGTTAAGTGGATATGGCTACACCTTC
clone_size: NA
j_call: TRBJ1-2
v_call: TRBV30
d_call: NA

cdr3_aa: CASSLGINEQFF
cdr3_nt: TGTGCCAGCAGCTTGGGGATTAATGAGCAGTTCTTC
clone_size: NA
j_call: TRBJ2-1
v_call: TRBV11-2
d_call: NA

cdr3_aa: CAIKGGAGETQYF
cdr3_nt: TGTGCCATCAAGGGCGGAGCTGGGGAGACCCAGTACTTC
clone_size: NA
j_call: TRBJ2-5
v_call: TRBV10-3
d_call: NA

cdr3_aa: CAWSRQTYNSPLHF
cdr3_nt: TGTGCCTGGAGCCGGCAAACCTATAATTCACCCCTCCACTTT
clone_size: once
j_call: TRBJ1-6
v_call: TRBV30
d_call: NA

cdr3_aa: CASSPRTGDEQYF
cdr3_nt: TGTGCCAGCTCACCCCGGACAGGGGACGAGCAGTACTTC
clone_size: NA
j_call: TRBJ2-7
v_call: TRBV18
d_call: TRBD1

cdr3_aa: CASSHPVYSNQPQHF
cdr3_nt: TGCGCCAGCAGCCACCCCGTCTATAGCAATCAGCCCCAGCATTTT
clone_size: NA
j_call: TRBJ1-5
v_call: TRBV4-3
d_call: NA

cdr3_aa: CASSPSPDPASQNIQYF
cdr3_nt: TGTGCCAGCAGTCCAAGTCCGGACCCAGCGTCCCAAAACATTCAGTACTTC
clone_size: NA
j_call: TRBJ2-4
v_call: TRBV5-6
d_call: NA